In this sample, the clone carrying this T cell receptor beta chain turned up a few times. RNA transcripts gave rise to amplified TCR beta CDR3 regions. The TCR CDR3 first-round RT-PCR relied on the HTBI primer set. TCRdb fed the multiplex PCR reads into MiXCR, producing one record per CDR3 protein. The sample consists of about 400,000 distinct CDR3 sequences, 14% to 15% of them appearing once. The data were taken from a study of T cells in Graves' hyperthyroidism and ophthalmopathy. V dropped 2 bases and J dropped 9; count of bases not matched to a gene: 9. CDR3 length equals 15 residues. CDR1 SGDLS and CDR2 YYNGEE come from the germline V gene. Graves' hyperthyroidism showing no ophthalmopathy progression within 18 months was considered stable. Reasons for excluding patients were uncontrolled infection, other autoimmune disease, pregnancy or lactation.

This receptor was taken from a woman aged 25 to 39 with Graves' hyperthyroidism. J is TRBJ2-1 and V is TRBV9; 9 nucleotides agree with TRBD2. Material for sequencing was blood. The CDR3 coding sequence is TGTGCCAGCAGCGTTCTTAGCGGGAGTACTGGTGAGCAGTTCTTC. Its protein is CASSVLSGSTGEQFF.